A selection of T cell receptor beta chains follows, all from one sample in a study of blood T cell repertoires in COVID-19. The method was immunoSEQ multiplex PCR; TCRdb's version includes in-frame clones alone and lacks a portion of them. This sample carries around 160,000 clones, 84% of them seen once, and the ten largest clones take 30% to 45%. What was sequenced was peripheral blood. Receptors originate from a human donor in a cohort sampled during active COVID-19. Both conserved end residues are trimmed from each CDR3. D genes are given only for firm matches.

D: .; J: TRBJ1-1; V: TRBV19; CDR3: ASSFIPGETEAF
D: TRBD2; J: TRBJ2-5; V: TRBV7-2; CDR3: ASSQGGSQETQY
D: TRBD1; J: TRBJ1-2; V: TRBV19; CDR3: ASSYGQGAIGYT
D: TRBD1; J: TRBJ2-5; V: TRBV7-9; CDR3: ASTYSQGPETQY
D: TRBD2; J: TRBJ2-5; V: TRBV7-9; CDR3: ASSCPERGDPTQY
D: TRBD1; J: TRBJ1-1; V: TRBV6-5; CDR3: ASRTDREGNTEAF
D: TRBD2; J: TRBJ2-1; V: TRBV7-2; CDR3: ASSLDLAGGPRQF
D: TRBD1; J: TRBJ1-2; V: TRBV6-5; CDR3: ASSYSQGAYYGYT
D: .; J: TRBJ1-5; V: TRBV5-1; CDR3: ASSSGEGNSNQPQH
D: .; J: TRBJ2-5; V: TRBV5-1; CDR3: ASSYSGGIGETQY
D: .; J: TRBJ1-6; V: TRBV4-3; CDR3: ASSQDWRNSPLH
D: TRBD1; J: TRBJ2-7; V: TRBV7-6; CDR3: ASSSSGGTGESYEQY
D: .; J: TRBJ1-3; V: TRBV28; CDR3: ASSSRWAAGNTIY
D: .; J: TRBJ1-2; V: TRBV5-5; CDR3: ASSLVLDFSFSGYT
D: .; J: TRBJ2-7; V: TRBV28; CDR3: ASSSTYEQY
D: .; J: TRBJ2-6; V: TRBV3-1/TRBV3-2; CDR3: ASSPPRAGANVLT
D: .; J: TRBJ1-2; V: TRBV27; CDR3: ASSLDRMNGYT
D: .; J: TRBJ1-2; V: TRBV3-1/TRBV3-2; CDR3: ASSQDQTGRDYT
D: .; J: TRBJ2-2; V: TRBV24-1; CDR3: ATSMRAPNTGELF
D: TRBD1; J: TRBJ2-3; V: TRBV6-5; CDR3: ARKTGAHTDTQY
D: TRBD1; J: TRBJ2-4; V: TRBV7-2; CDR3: ASSRRGQGAPNIQY
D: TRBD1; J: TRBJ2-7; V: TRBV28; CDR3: ASRDRTGGSYEQY
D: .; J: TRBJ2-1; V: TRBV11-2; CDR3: ASSLSLGGNEQF
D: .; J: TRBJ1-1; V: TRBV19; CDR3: ATNGRGGGNTEAF
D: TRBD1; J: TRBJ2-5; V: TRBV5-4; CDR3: ASSSRKGQAETQY
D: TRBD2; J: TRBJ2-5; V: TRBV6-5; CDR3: ASRFLLAGQETQY
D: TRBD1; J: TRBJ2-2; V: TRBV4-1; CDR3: ASSRDRSTGELF
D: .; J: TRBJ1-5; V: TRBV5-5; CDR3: ASSWVTGPDGGPQH
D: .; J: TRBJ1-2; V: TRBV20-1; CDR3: SATGLYGYT
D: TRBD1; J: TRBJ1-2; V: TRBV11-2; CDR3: ASSSTGPYGYT
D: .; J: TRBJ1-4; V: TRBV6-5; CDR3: ASSYERRGEKLF
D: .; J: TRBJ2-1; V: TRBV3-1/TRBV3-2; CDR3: ASSYVGGQQF
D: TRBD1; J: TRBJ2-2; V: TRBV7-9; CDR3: ASSWRQGVFTGELF